The clone carrying this T cell receptor (beta chain) has just one count. These data belong to a study of blood T cell repertoires in COVID-19. Study overall: Acute-phase and convalescent COVID-19 samples originated in the United States, Italy and Spain. Sources were T cells, B-cell-depleted T cells, or PBMCs; the material itself was cDNA or gDNA.

TCRdb's table, derived via immunoSEQ multiplex PCR, lists solely in-frame clones and lacks some. The sample consists of under 200,000 clones, approximately 86% of them appearing once. V shed 2 bases and J 4 bases; nucleotides not matched to a gene: 10. Germline V gene data show CDR1 as MNHEY and CDR2 as SMNVEV (reference sequence). The CDR3 loop spans 16 amino acids. The TCR originated in a woman of 80 years or more in a cohort sampled during active or convalescent COVID-19. The J gene is TRBJ1-2, the V gene TRBV27; 7 bases are shared with TRBD1. Sample: peripheral blood. This CDR3 is CASSLHGTGAGYGYTF. DNA of the CDR3: TGTGCCAGCAGTTTACACGGAACAGGGGCGGGCTATGGCTACACCTTC.